Listed here is a single T cell receptor beta chain. There is no known antigen for this receptor. The sample holds no much larger clone one base away, and base qualities are not on file. This entry belongs to a study of blood T cell repertoires in COVID-19 (TCRdb year 2020). Turning to the overall study: Samples from collaborators originated in the United States, Italy and Spain and spanned both the acute and convalescent phases of COVID-19. The material from the prospective study consisted of cDNA or gDNA derived from T cells, B-cell-depleted T cells, or PBMCs. Deeply sampled blood TCRbeta repertoires from subjects exposed to, actively infected with, or recovered from COVID-19 were included in the dataset. The repertoires were released in a freely available public database intended as a resource for research on the immune response to SARS-CoV-2. The samples were drawn from two sources: the first 160 participants of the ongoing ImmuneRACE study, and over 1,000 subjects contributed by 6 global collaborators. The sample metadata nearly always contained a de-identified subject ID, COVID-19 status, age in years and sex. Where HLA class I and class II types were available, the types were taken from metadata supplied by the sample provider, not from assay-based typing. Findings and caveats that apply to the study as a whole: The quantity of clinical and demographic metadata differed by source and by participant and was supplied without curation.

From the cysteine up to the phenylalanine, the CDR3 has a length of 14 residues. Kept here is only the CDR3 DNA, which spans 42 bases and is read in frame from base 1. Reading the germline V gene gives CDR1 SGHRS and CDR2 YFSETQ. V is reduced by 0 bases and J by 5 bases, leaving a spacing of 12 bases between them. TCRbeta CDR3 regions were amplified from genomic DNA using the immunoSEQ Assay, a bias-controlled multiplex PCR. As for the authors' bioinformatics: Within the assay, amplification of reference gene primers was used to estimate how many nucleated cells each sample contained. To quantify the absolute abundance of each unique TCRbeta CDR3 rearrangement, sequence reads were collapsed and filtered. For each sample, productive Simpson clonality was calculated as the square root of Simpson's diversity index over productive rearrangements. What TCRdb holds here is the immuneACCESS table cut down to in-frame rearrangements. Part of the clones is not present; checked against another copy, under half of the missing clones reflect an unresolved V gene, and the others are unexplained. D and trimming come from the DNA, and the V and J calls and clone size come from that table. The sample profile shows approximately 300,000 clones; about 82% of them were found once. Around 1.5% of the sample goes to the ten largest clones.

Each collaborating institution followed its own protocols to collect whole blood in K2EDTA tubes. For TCRbeta analysis, collaborator samples were shipped as frozen whole blood, as isolated PBMCs, or as DNA extracted from either sample type. Recombination connected TRBV5-1 to TRBJ2-7; the D gene is possibly TRBD2, with 6 bases matching. This TCR came from a woman aged 45-65 years with acute or convalescent COVID-19. The specimen was peripheral blood. CDR3 loop: CASSLVDGGDEQYF. Read as DNA, the sequence is TGCGCCAGCAGCTTGGTTGACGGAGGGGACGAGCAGTACTTC.